What follows describes a single T cell receptor (beta chain). Antigen specificity is unknown. TCRdb redid the calling of the 5' RACE reads with MiXCR, one entry per CDR3 protein. The data contain about 130,000 distinct CDR3 sequences, about 25% of them singletons. The CDR3 runs to 12 residues. Germline V gene lookup returns CDR1 SEHNR and CDR2 FQNEAQ (reference sequence). The trim removed 3 bases at V and 10 bases at J, leaving 1 base unmatched. These data come from a study of T-cell memory formation after mild COVID-19. Overall study results and limits: The study found balanced CD4/CD8 in clones contracting day 15 to 85 and a CD4+ lean in later expanders. There were some responding clones in pre-infection memory, which suggested that cross-reactive memory had joined.

The sequencing input was PBMCs or a T cell subset sorted from them (not recorded which). This rearrangement joins TRBV7-9 to TRBJ2-1; 9 bases are shared with TRBD1. This TCR came from an adult woman who had mild COVID-19 (a few samples of this study predate the infection). Cell type and time point are not known. The CDR3: CASSFTGGEQFF. For the CDR3, the DNA is TGTGCCAGCAGCTTCACAGGGGGCGAGCAGTTCTTC.